This T cell receptor beta chain stems from a study of cytotoxic CD8 clonotypes in ibrutinib-treated CLL. On the study more broadly: Roughly 10 relapsed/refractory, some 15 treatment-naive; roughly 18 IGHV unmutated.

Study-level results: There were few public clonotypes, and on treatment they contracted or stayed stable.

V shed 5 bases and J shed 3 bases, with 14 bases lying between them. The CDR3 runs 15 residues. Germline V gene lookup returns CDR1 SGHVS and CDR2 FNYEAQ. Libraries were prepared by immunoSEQ multiplex PCR; TCRdb keeps only in-frame clonotypes and omits some of them. The sample lists 60,000 to 65,000 clones, 57% occurring once. The table lists this clone with a few counts. Antigen specificity is unknown. This TCR derives from a human donor with chronic lymphocytic leukemia. Sequencing used PBMCs, obtained after 12 months of ibrutinib treatment. This chain joins TRBV7-6 and TRBJ1-5; possible D gene TRBD1, 5 bases. The DNA of the CDR3 is TGTGCCAGCAGCAAAGGCGGGGCCTCCAATCAGCCCCAGCATTTT. Translating it yields CASSKGGASNQPQHF.